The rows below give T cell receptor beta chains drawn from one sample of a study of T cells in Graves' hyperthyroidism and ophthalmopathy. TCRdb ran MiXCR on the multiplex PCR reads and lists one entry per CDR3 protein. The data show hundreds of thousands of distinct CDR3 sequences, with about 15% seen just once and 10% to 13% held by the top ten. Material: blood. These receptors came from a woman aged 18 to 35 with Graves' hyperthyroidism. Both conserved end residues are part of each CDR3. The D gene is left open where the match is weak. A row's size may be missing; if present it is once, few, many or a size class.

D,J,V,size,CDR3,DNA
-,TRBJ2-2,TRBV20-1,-,CSARDRVTGELFF,TGCAGTGCTAGAGATAGAGTTACCGGGGAGCTGTTTTTT
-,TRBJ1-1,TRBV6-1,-,CASLFGEHTEAFF,TGTGCCAGCCTTTTCGGGGAACACACTGAAGCTTTCTTT
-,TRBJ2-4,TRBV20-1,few,CSASDAPPGDIQYF,TGCAGTGCTAGCGACGCCCCGCCTGGGGACATTCAGTACTTC
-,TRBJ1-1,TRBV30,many,CAWSAFIYTEAFF,TGTGCCTGGAGTGCCTTCATCTACACTGAAGCTTTCTTT
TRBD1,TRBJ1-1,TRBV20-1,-,CSATGGAGTEAFF,TGCAGTGCTACAGGGGGCGCCGGCACTGAAGCTTTCTTT
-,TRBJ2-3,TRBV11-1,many,CASSLGNGASDTQYF,TGTGCCAGCAGCCTCGGCAACGGGGCTTCAGATACGCAGTATTTT
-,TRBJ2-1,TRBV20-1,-,CSARRQRSYNEQFF,TGCAGTGCTAGGAGACAGCGATCCTACAATGAGCAGTTCTTC
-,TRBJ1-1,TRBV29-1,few,CSVVGAAGTEAFF,TGCAGCGTTGTGGGGGCGGCGGGCACTGAAGCTTTCTTT
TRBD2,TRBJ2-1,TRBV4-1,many,CASSQDRGTSRYNEQFF,TGCGCCAGCAGCCAAGATCGCGGGACTAGCCGTTACAATGAGCAGTTCTTC
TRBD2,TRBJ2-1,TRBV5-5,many,CASSWGLAGVGEQFF,TGTGCCAGCAGCTGGGGACTAGCGGGAGTCGGTGAGCAGTTCTTC
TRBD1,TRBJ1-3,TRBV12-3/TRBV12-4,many,CASSSYLTGGGNTIYF,TGTGCCAGCAGTTCATACTTGACAGGGGGCGGAAACACCATATATTTT
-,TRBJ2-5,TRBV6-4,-,CASSDEFGETQYF,TGTGCCAGCAGTGACGAGTTTGGGGAGACCCAGTACTTC
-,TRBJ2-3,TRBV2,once,CAGQYSGVSTDTQYF,TGTGCCGGACAATACAGCGGCGTTAGCACAGATACGCAGTATTTT
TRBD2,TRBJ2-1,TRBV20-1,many,CSASIAGGPYNEQFF,TGCAGTGCTTCAATAGCGGGAGGGCCTTACAATGAGCAGTTCTTC
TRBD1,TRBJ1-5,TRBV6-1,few,CASRQTGNLLPQHF,TGTGCCAGCAGACAGACAGGGAATCTTTTGCCCCAGCATTTT
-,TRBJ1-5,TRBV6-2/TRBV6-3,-,CASIRQSSDQPQHF,TGTGCCAGCATCCGACAGAGTAGCGATCAGCCCCAGCATTTT
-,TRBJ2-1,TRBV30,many,CAWGPYEQFF,TGTGCCTGGGGTCCATATGAGCAGTTCTTC
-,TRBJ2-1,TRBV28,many,CASSLWSSGSYNEQFF,TGTGCCAGCAGTTTATGGTCGTCGGGCTCCTACAATGAGCAGTTCTTC
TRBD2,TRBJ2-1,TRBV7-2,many,CASSLMGLARYEQFF,TGTGCCAGCAGCTTAATGGGACTAGCTAGGTATGAGCAGTTCTTC
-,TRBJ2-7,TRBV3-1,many,CASSPGPTVGEQYF,TGTGCCAGCAGCCCCGGCCCGACCGTAGGAGAGCAGTACTTC
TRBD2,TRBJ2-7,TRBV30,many,CAWNTGLDYEQYF,TGTGCCTGGAACACGGGACTAGACTACGAGCAGTACTTC
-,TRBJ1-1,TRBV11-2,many,CASSLVGPVMNTEAFF,TGTGCCAGCAGCTTAGTGGGACCTGTCATGAACACTGAAGCTTTCTTT
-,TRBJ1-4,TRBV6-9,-,CASSWGLHNEKLFF,TGTGCCAGCAGTTGGGGACTGCATAATGAAAAACTGTTTTTT
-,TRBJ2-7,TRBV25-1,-,CASSGPSPKGSYEQYF,TGTGCCAGCAGTGGGCCAAGCCCCAAGGGCTCCTACGAGCAGTACTTC
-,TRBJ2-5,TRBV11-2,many,CASSLLYVGQETQYF,TGTGCCAGCAGCTTATTGTACGTAGGCCAAGAGACCCAGTACTTC
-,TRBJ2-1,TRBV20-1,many,CSASSPGEGYNEQFF,TGCAGTGCTAGTTCTCCGGGAGAAGGCTACAATGAGCAGTTCTTC
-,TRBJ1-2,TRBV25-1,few,CASRAHGSYGYTF,TGTGCCAGCAGGGCCCACGGGTCCTATGGCTACACCTTC
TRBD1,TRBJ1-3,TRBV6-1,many,CASSQDRASGNTIYF,TGTGCCAGCAGCCAAGACAGGGCCTCTGGAAACACCATATATTTT
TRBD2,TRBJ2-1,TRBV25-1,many,CASSFAGGPSHEQFF,TGTGCCAGCAGTTTCGCGGGAGGGCCCTCGCATGAGCAGTTCTTC
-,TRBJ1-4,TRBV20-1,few,CSAYREELFF,TGCAGTGCCTACAGGGAAGAACTGTTTTTT
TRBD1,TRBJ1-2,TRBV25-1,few,CASSEPPTGTGSYGYTF,TGTGCCAGCAGTGAACCCCCCACCGGGACAGGGTCCTATGGCTACACCTTC
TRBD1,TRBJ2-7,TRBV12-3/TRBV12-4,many,CASSSGTGLRQRYEQYF,TGTGCCAGCAGTTCAGGGACAGGGCTAAGGCAGCGGTACGAGCAGTACTTC
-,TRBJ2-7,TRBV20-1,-,CSARWGRLYEQYF,TGCAGTGCTAGGTGGGGGAGACTCTACGAGCAGTACTTC
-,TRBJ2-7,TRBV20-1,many,CSATPTHRDSYEQYF,TGCAGTGCAACCCCAACTCACAGGGATTCCTACGAGCAGTACTTC
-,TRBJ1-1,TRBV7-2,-,CASSLEAIVFEAFF,TGTGCCAGCAGCTTAGAGGCCATCGTATTTGAAGCTTTCTTT
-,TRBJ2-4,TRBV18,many,CASSPADSLAKNIQYF,TGTGCCAGCTCACCCGCGGACAGTCTAGCCAAAAACATTCAGTACTTC
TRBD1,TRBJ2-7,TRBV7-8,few,CASSSPVTGSQSF,TGTGCCAGCAGCTCGCCGGTGACAGGGTCACAGTCCTTC
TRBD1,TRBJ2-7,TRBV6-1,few,CASSSPGTASYEQYF,TGTGCCAGCAGTTCGCCCGGGACAGCTTCCTACGAGCAGTACTTC
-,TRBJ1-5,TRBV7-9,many,CASSTSQGGFDQPQHF,TGTGCCAGCAGCACCTCACAGGGAGGATTTGATCAGCCCCAGCATTTT